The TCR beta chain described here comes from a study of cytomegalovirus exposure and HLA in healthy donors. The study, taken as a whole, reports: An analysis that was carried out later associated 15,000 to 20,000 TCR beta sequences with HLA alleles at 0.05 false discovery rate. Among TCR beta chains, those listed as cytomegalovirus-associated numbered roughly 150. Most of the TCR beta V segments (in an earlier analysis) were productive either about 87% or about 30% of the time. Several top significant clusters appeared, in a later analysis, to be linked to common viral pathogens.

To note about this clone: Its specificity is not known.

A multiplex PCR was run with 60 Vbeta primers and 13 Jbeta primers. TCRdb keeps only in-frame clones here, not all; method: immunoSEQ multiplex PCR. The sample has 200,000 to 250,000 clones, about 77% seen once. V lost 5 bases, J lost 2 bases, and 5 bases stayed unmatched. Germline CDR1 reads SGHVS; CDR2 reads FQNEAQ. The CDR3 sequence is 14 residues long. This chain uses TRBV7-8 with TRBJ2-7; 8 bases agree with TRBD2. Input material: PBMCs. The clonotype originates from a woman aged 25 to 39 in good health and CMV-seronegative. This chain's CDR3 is CASSPRLAPYEQYF. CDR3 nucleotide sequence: TGTGCCAGCAGCCCCCGACTAGCGCCCTACGAGCAGTACTTC. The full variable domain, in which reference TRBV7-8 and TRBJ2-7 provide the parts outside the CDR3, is GAGVSQSPRYKVAKRGQDVALRCDPISGHVSLFWYQQALGQGPEFLTYFQNEAQLDKSGLPSDRFFAERPEGSVSTLKIQRTQQEDSAVYLCASSPRLAPYEQYFGPGTRLTVT.